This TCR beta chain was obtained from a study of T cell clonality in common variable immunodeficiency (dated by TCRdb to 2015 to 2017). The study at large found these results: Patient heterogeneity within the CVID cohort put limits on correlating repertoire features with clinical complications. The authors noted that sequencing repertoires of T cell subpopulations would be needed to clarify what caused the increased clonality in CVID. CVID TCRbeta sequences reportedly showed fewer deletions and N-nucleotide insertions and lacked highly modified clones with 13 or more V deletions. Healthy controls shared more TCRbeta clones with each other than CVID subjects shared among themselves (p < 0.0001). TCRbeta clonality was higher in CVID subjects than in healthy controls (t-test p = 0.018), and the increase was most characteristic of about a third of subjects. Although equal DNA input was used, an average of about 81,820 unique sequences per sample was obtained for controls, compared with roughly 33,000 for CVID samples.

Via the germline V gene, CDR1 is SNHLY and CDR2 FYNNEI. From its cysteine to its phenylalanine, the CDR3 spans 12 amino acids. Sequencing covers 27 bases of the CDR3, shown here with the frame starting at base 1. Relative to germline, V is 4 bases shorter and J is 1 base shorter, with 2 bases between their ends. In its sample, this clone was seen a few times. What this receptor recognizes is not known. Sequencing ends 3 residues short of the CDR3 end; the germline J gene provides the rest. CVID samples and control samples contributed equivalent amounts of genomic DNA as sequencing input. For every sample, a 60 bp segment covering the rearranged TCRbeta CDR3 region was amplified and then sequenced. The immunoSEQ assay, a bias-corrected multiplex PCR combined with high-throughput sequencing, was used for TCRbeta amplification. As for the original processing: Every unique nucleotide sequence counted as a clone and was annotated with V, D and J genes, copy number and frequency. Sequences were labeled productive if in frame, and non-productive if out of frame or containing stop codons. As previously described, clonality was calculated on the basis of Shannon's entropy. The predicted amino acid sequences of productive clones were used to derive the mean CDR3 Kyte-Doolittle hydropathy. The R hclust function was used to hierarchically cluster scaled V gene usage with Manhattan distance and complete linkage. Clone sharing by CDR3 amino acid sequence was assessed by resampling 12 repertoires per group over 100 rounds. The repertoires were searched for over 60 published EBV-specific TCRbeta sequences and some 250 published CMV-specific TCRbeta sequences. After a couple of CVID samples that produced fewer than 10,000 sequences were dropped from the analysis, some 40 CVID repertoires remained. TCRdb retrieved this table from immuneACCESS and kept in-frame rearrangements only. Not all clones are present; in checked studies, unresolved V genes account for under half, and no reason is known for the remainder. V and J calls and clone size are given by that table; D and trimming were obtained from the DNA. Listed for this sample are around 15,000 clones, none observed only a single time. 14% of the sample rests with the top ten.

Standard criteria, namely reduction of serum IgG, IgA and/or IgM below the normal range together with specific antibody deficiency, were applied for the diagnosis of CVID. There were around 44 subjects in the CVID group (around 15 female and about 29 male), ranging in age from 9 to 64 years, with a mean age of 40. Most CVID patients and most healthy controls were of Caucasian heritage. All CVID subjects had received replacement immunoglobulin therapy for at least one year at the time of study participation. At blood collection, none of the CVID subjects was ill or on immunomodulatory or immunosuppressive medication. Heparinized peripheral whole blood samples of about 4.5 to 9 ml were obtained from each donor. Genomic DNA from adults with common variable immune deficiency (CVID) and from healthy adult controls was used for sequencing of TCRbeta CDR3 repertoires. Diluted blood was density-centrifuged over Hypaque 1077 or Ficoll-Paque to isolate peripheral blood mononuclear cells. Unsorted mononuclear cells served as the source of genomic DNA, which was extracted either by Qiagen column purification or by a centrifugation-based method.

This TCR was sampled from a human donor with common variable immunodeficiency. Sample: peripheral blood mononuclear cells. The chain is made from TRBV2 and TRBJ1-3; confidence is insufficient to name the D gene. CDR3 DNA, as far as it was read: TGTGCCAGCAGTGTATCTGGAAACACC. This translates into CASSVSGNT. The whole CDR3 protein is CASSVSGNTIYF. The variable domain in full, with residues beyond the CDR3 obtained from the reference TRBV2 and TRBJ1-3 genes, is EPEVTQTPSHQVTQMGQEVILRCVPISNHLYFYWYRQILGQKVEFLVSFYNNEISEKSEIFDDQFSVERPDGSNFTLKIRSTKLEDSAMYFCASSVSGNTIYFGEGSWLTVV.